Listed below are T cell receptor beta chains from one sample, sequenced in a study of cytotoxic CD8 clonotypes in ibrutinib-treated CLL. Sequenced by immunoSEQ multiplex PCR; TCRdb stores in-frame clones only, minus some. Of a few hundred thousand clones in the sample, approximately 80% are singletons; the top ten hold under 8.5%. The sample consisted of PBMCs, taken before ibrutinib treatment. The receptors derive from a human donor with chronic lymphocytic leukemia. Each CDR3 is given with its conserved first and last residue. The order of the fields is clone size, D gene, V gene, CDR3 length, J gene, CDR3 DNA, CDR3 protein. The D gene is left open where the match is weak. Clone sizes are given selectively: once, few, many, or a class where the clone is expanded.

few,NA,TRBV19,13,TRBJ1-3,TGTGCCAGTAGTATAAGCTCTGGAAACACCATATATTTT,CASSISSGNTIYF
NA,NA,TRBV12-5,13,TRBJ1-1,TGTGCTAGTGGGCACGGGGGGCGGACTGAAGCTTTCTTT,CASGHGGRTEAFF
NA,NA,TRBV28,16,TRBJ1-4,TGTGCCAGCAGTGCTGGGGCAGGGAGAACTTATGAAAAACTGTTTTTT,CASSAGAGRTYEKLFF
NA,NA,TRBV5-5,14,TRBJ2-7,TGTGCCAGCAGCTTGCTGAGGGTTACCTACGAGCAGTACTTC,CASSLLRVTYEQYF
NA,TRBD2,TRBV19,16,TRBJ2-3,TGTGCCAGTAGTATAGGAGCGGGAGGGCCGAGAGATACGCAGTATTTT,CASSIGAGGPRDTQYF
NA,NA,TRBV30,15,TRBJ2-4,TGTGCCTGGAGTGTACCCAGGGGGGGCAAAAACATTCAGTACTTC,CAWSVPRGGKNIQYF
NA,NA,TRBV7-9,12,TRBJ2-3,TGTGCCAGCAGTACTAGCACAGATACGCAGTATTTT,CASSTSTDTQYF
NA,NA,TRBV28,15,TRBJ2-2,TGTGCCAGCAGCGGTCCGGGCCTACCGACCGGGGAGCTGTTTTTT,CASSGPGLPTGELFF
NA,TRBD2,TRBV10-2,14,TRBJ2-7,TGCGCCAGCAGTGAACGGACTAGCGGCCTCGAGCAGTACTTC,CASSERTSGLEQYF
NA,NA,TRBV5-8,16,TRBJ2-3,TGTGCCAGCAGCTTGGAGGGCAGATCTAGCACAGATACGCAGTATTTT,CASSLEGRSSTDTQYF
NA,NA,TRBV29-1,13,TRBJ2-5,TGCAGCGTTCCCGGACAGCTTGTCGAGACCCAGTACTTC,CSVPGQLVETQYF
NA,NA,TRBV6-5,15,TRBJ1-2,TGTGCCAGCAGTGGCAGGGATCCCGAACAACGTGGCTACACCTTC,CASSGRDPEQRGYTF
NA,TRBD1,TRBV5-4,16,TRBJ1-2,TGTGCCACCCTAAGGGGACAGGGGGCTTCGGCCTATGGCTACACCTTC,CATLRGQGASAYGYTF
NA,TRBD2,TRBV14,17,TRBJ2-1,TGTGCCAGCAGCCAACCGGGACTAGCGGGCGGGTACAATGAGCAGTTCTTC,CASSQPGLAGGYNEQFF
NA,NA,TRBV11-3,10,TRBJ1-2,TGTGCCACCACGCCGAGGGGCTACACCTTC,CATTPRGYTF
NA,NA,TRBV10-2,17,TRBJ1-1,TGCGCCAGCAGTGAGACAAGGGTGGACAAGTCGGACACTGAAGCTTTCTTT,CASSETRVDKSDTEAFF
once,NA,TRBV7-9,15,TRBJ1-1,TGTGCCAGCAGCTTAGCCCCTCCAGGGAACACTGAAGCTTTCTTT,CASSLAPPGNTEAFF
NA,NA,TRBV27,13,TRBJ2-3,TGTGCCAGCAGTTTCTCTCGCACAGATACGCAGTATTTT,CASSFSRTDTQYF
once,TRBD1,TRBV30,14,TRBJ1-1,TGTGCCTGGTATCACCGGGACAGGCACACTGAAGCTTTCTTT,CAWYHRDRHTEAFF
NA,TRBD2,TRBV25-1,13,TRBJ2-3,TGTGCCAGCGGACTAGCGGGCACAGATACGCAGTATTTT,CASGLAGTDTQYF
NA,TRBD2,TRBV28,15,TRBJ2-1,TGTGCCAGCAGACCTAGCGGAGCCCACTACAATGAGCAGTTCTTC,CASRPSGAHYNEQFF
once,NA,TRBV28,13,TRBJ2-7,TGTGCCAGCAGCCCGGGCCCCCGGCGGGAGCAGTACTTC,CASSPGPRREQYF
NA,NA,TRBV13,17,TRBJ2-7,TGTGCCAGCAGCTCAAGGGTGGGAGTGCGGGGGCTTTGGGAGCAGTACTTC,CASSSRVGVRGLWEQYF
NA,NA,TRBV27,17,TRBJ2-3,TGTGCCAGCAGTTTACTGACAGGCAGAGGGAGGACAGATACGCAGTATTTT,CASSLLTGRGRTDTQYF
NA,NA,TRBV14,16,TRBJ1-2,TGTGCCAGCAGCCAGAGCGGGTCCTTCCCAAAGGGGCTGTACACCTTC,CASSQSGSFPKGLYTF
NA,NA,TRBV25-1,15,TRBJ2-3,TGTGCCAGCAGTGAATGGCAGACTTACCCAGATACGCAGTATTTT,CASSEWQTYPDTQYF
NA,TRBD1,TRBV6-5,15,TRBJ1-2,TGTGCCAGCAGACTTTTAGGACAGGGTCACTATGGCTACACCTTC,CASRLLGQGHYGYTF
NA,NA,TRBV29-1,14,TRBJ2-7,TGCAGCGTTGCCTCCAGGGGTCCGGGGGCAGAGCAGTACTTC,CSVASRGPGAEQYF
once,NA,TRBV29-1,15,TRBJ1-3,TGCAGCGTTGGCAGGGGAGATGTTGCTGGAAACACCATATATTTT,CSVGRGDVAGNTIYF
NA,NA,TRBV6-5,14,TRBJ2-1,TGTGCCAGCAGTTATTCGGCTAACCCCAATGAGCAGTTCTTC,CASSYSANPNEQFF
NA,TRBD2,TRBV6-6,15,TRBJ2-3,TGTGCCAGCGGGAGTAGCGGGAGGTCAATAGATACGCAGTATTTT,CASGSSGRSIDTQYF
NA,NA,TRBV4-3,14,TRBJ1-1,TGCGCCAGCAGCCAAGAGTCAGGGTGGACTGAAGCTTTCTTT,CASSQESGWTEAFF
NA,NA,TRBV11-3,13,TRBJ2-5,TGTGCCAGCAGCTTCTCACGACAAGAGACCCAGTACTTC,CASSFSRQETQYF
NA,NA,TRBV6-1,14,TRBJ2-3,TGTGCCAGCAGTGGAACAGTATCAGGTGGTACGCAGTATTTT,CASSGTVSGGTQYF
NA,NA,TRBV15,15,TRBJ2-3,TGTGCCACCAGCAGAGATCTTACGGGTTCAGATACGCAGTATTTT,CATSRDLTGSDTQYF
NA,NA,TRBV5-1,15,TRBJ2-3,TGCGCCAGCAGCCATGGGACTTCCTTCGGGGATACGCAGTATTTT,CASSHGTSFGDTQYF
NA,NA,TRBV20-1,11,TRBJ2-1,TGCAGTGCTAGGGACAGCCAAGAGCAGTTCTTC,CSARDSQEQFF
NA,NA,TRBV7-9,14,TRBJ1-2,TGTGCCAGCAGCTCCCCGACAGCTAACTATGGCTACACCTTC,CASSSPTANYGYTF
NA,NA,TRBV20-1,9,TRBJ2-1,TGCAGCAATTCCGGTTGGGAGTTCTTC,CSNSGWEFF
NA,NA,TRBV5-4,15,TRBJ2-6,TGTGCCAGCAGCTTGGCGGGGACCGGGGCCAACGTCCTGACTTTC,CASSLAGTGANVLTF
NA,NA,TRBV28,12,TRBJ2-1,TGTGCCAGCAGAGAAAGCTCGAATGAGCAGTTCTTC,CASRESSNEQFF
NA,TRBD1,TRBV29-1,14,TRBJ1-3,TGCAGCGTAGAGACAGGGTCGACTGGAAACACCATATATTTT,CSVETGSTGNTIYF